Listed here are 30 T cell receptor beta chains from one sample, sequenced in a study of radiotherapy plus CTLA-4 blockade in lung cancer. Generated by immunoSEQ multiplex PCR, the TCRdb table keeps only in-frame clones and is missing some. The table shows some 64,000 clones, with approximately 80% occurring only once. Sequenced here: peripheral blood, sampled from a patient treated with radiotherapy plus ipilimumab. These receptors all stem from a human donor with non-small cell lung cancer who had a complete response to radiotherapy plus ipilimumab.

In its sample, this clone was seen once. Just one base apart from a much larger clone, this may be a read error. The V call is TRBV29-1, the J call TRBJ1-1, with a tentative D call TRBD1 (5 bases). The CDR3 has 13 residues. Germline V gene lookup returns CDR1 SQVTM and CDR2 ANQGSEA. CDR3 sequence (DNA): TGCAGCGTTGAAACCGGGGCGGTAACTGGAGCTTTCTTT. Translated: CSVETGAVTGAFF.

The V gene is TRBV14, the J gene TRBJ2-4, with 10 nucleotides matching TRBD1. The CDR3 sequence is 13 residues long. In germline, CDR1 is SGHDN, CDR2 FVKESK. V shed 6 bases, J shed 6 bases, and the junction held 2 bases outside the gene matches. The CDR3 loop reads CASSWTGGNIQYF. The CDR3 DNA is TGTGCCAGCAGTTGGACAGGGGGAAACATTCAGTACTTC.

The chain has TRBV29-1 and TRBJ2-3; D gene ambiguous. This CDR3 spans 10 amino acids. The germline gives CDR1 SQVTM, CDR2 ANQGSEA. Trimming left V 6 bases short and J 5 bases short, with 6 bases between. As DNA, the CDR3 is TGCAGCGTCTGGGGAGATACGCAGTATTTT. Protein: CSVWGDTQYF.

V usage is TRBV2 and J usage is TRBJ2-1; 8 nucleotides align to TRBD2. Germline V gives CDR1 SNHLY, CDR2 FYNNEI. This CDR3 has 14 amino acids. The V and J ends lost 10 bases and 4 bases, in that order; junction bases with no gene match: 9. The CDR3 sequence is CAIERERVYNEQFF. The CDR3 nucleotides read TGTGCCATTGAGCGGGAGAGGGTTTACAATGAGCAGTTCTTC.

The chain has TRBV7-9 and TRBJ1-4, with D unresolved. The V gene's germline CDR1 is SEHNR and CDR2 FQNEAQ (reference sequence). The CDR3 contains 14 residues. Trimming took 6 bases from V and 1 from J, leaving 9 bases between them. CDR3 residues: CASRPWGTNEKLFF. CDR3 nucleotides: TGTGCCAGCAGGCCCTGGGGAACTAATGAAAAACTGTTTTTT. Full variable domain (outside the CDR3, taken from reference TRBV7-9 and TRBJ1-4): DTGVSQNPRHKITKRGQNVTFRCDPISEHNRLYWYRQTLGQGPEFLTYFQNEAQLEKSRLLSDRFSAERPKGSFSTLEIQRTEQGDSAMYLCASRPWGTNEKLFFGSGTQLSVL.

The chain uses TRBV30 and TRBJ2-7; 7 bases are a match to TRBD1. CDR3 length: 14 residues. J gave up 2 bases and V 0 bases, and 4 bases lay outside the gene matches. Per germline, CDR1 GTSNPN and CDR2 SVGIG (reference sequence). CDR3 DNA: TGTGCCTGGAGTGTACATCAGGGGGCCTACGAGCAGTACTTC. Residues: CAWSVHQGAYEQYF. Filled out from reference TRBV30 and TRBJ2-7, the complete variable domain reads SQTIHQWPATLVQPVGSPLSLECTVEGTSNPNLYWYRQAAGRGLQLLFYSVGIGQISSEVPQNLSASRPQDRQFILSSKKLLLSDSGFYLCAWSVHQGAYEQYFGPGTRLTVT.

A single count supports this clone. This chain uses TRBV18 with TRBJ2-2; D ambiguous. CDR1 and CDR2 (germline): KGHSH, LQKENI. The CDR3 is made up of 13 amino acids. Trimming pared 5 bases from V and 0 bases from J, leaving 4 bases between. The CDR3 DNA reads TGTGCCAGCTCAAGTACGAACACCGGGGAGCTGTTTTTT. Translation gives CASSSTNTGELFF.

The chain couples TRBV19 to TRBJ1-2, with 8 bases lining up with TRBD1. The V gene end was trimmed by 4 bases and the J gene end by 3 bases; junction bases not matched to a gene: 13. Germline CDR1 is LNHDA and CDR2 is SQIVND (reference sequence). The CDR3 spans 17 residues. CDR3 region: CASSRTGMSQNDYGYTF. DNA for the CDR3: TGTGCCAGTAGTAGGACAGGGATGTCCCAGAATGACTATGGCTACACCTTC.

This sequence joins TRBV2 and TRBJ1-1; TRBD1 matches at 8 bases. The V segment lost 2 bases and the J segment 4 bases; nucleotides outside the gene matches: 12. In germline, CDR1 is SNHLY, CDR2 FYNNEI. This CDR3 spans 17 amino acids. The CDR3: CASSELRTGFGGTEAFF. As DNA, the CDR3 is TGTGCCAGCAGTGAATTAAGGACAGGGTTCGGGGGCACTGAAGCTTTCTTT. The full variable domain, completed using reference TRBV2 and TRBJ1-1, is EPEVTQTPSHQVTQMGQEVILRCVPISNHLYFYWYRQILGQKVEFLVSFYNNEISEKSEIFDDQFSVERPDGSNFTLKIRSTKLEDSAMYFCASSELRTGFGGTEAFFGQGTRLTVV.

This clone was found a few times. This chain links TRBV5-4 with TRBJ1-2; TRBD1 matches 10 bases. The ends lost 4 bases at V and 7 bases at J; junction bases unmatched: 4. Germline CDR1 reads SGHNT; CDR2 reads YYREEE (reference sequence). This CDR3 comprises 13 residues. In DNA form, the CDR3 reads TGTGCCAGCAGCCCTGGGACAGGGGTTGGCTACACCTTC. It is translated as CASSPGTGVGYTF.

The chain employs TRBV5-3 and TRBJ2-7; tentative D call: TRBD2 (6 bases). TRBV5-3 is sorted into the ORF group, with uncertain function. The germline V and J ends were trimmed by 4 bases and 4 bases, with 21 bases remaining between them. This CDR3 is 16 amino acids long. CDR3 in DNA: TGTGCCAGAAGCCCGATATTAGCCCCGGAGGGGTACGAGCAGTACGTC. This gives the protein CARSPILAPEGYEQYV.

This rearrangement joins TRBV6-5 to TRBJ2-3, with D possibly being TRBD2 (7 bases). CDR3 length: 14 residues. Germline V gene sequence: CDR1 MNHEY, CDR2 SVGAGI. V lost 7 bases and J lost 5, with 16 bases in between. CDR3 sequence: CASNLQGGGDTQYF. CDR3 nucleotides: TGTGCCAGCAACCTACAGGGCGGGGGAGATACGCAGTATTTT.

V gene TRBV4-1 combines with J gene TRBJ1-2; D may be TRBD1 (5 bases). V lost 4 bases, J lost 8 bases, and 14 bases lay in between. The germline gives CDR1 MGHRA, CDR2 YSYEKL. The CDR3 consists of 13 residues. This CDR3 is CASSPWAGAGYTF. The DNA of the CDR3 is TGCGCCAGCAGCCCTTGGGCCGGGGCCGGCTACACCTTC.

V is TRBV27 and J is TRBJ2-5; 9 nucleotides align to TRBD2. J lost 0 bases, V lost 6 bases, and 8 bases had no gene match. Germline loops: CDR1 MNHEY, CDR2 SMNVEV (reference sequence). The CDR3 spans 16 residues. As DNA, the CDR3 is TGTGCCAGCAGCCGAAGACTAGCGGCAAACCAAGAGACCCAGTACTTC. Translated: CASSRRLAANQETQYF.

J is TRBJ1-6 and V is TRBV10-3; the D gene is possibly TRBD1 (5 bases). Trimming pared 7 bases from V and 8 bases from J, leaving 18 bases between. This CDR3 is 15 amino acids long. Germline lookup yields CDR1 ENHRY and CDR2 SYGVKD. CDR3 amino acids: CAIKRGGDDYSPLHF. CDR3 DNA: TGTGCCATCAAAAGAGGAGGGGATGATTATTCACCCCTCCACTTT.

V gene TRBV28 combines with J gene TRBJ1-2; no clear D gene. CDR3 size: 16 residues. Germline CDR1 and CDR2: MDHEN and SYDVKM. The V end was cut by 3 bases, the J end by 7 bases, with 21 bases between. CDR3 residues: CASSFVQYGRVGGYTF. In DNA, the CDR3 is TGTGCCAGCAGTTTTGTGCAGTACGGGAGGGTCGGTGGCTACACCTTC.

This chain uses TRBV11-3 with TRBJ2-2, with D maybe TRBD2 (7 bases). The CDR3 sequence is 15 residues long. Trimming removed 3 bases from V and 2 bases from J, with 10 bases in between. Germline-derived CDR1 and CDR2 are SGHNT and YENEEA. CDR3 sequence reads: CASSFRGGNTGELFF. CDR3 bases: TGTGCCAGCAGCTTTAGGGGGGGAAACACCGGGGAGCTGTTTTTT.

This clone was observed a handful of times. The chain carries TRBV27 and TRBJ1-6; D is undetermined. The length of the CDR3 is 17 residues. V dropped 1 base and J dropped 5 bases, with 15 bases sitting between them. Germline V CDR1 and CDR2: MNHEY, SMNVEV (reference sequence). The CDR3 DNA sequence: TGTGCCAGCAGTTTATTTGGCAGAGCGGCCAATAATTCACCCCTCCACTTT. Encoded protein: CASSLFGRAANNSPLHF.

The gene calls are TRBV18 and TRBJ2-4; D unresolved. The V and J ends lost 3 bases and 3 bases respectively, with 12 bases between them. The CDR3 consists of 15 residues. Germline-derived CDR1 and CDR2 are KGHSH and LQKENI. In DNA, the CDR3 is TGTGCCAGCTCACCTGGTTTTACGGGCAAAAACATTCAGTACTTC. The encoded protein is CASSPGFTGKNIQYF.

V gene TRBV4-3 combines with J gene TRBJ2-3; D gene ambiguous. The V end lost 0 bases, the J end lost 6 bases, and 7 bases lay between the germline ends. Germline V CDR1 and CDR2: LGHNA, YSLEER. CDR3 length equals 13 residues. The DNA for the CDR3 is TGCGCCAGCAGCCAAGAGATCCGGGATACGCAGTATTTT. It translates to CASSQEIRDTQYF.

This chain connects TRBV27 to TRBJ2-7; 9 nucleotides line up with TRBD1. J lost 0 bases, V lost 4 bases, and 10 bases had no gene match. The CDR3 runs 17 residues. Germline CDR1 MNHEY, CDR2 SMNVEV (reference sequence). DNA of the CDR3: TGTGCCAGCAGTTACGACAGGGGGGGTACCTTCTCCTACGAGCAGTACGTC. This codes for CASSYDRGGTFSYEQYV.

The chain recombines TRBV25-1 with TRBJ1-1; no reliable D call. The ends were cut back, 6 bases at V and 5 bases at J, with 13 bases in the middle. Germline CDR1 reads MGHDK; CDR2 reads SYGVNS. CDR3 length: 13 residues. In nucleotides, the CDR3 is TGTGCCAGCAGCAACCCGGCATGGACTGAAGCTTTCTTT. Amino acid sequence: CASSNPAWTEAFF.

The V and J genes are TRBV11-3 and TRBJ1-1; no clear D gene. CDR1 and CDR2 from the germline V gene are SGHNT and YENEEA. V lost 0 bases and J 10 bases, leaving 12 bases between the germline ends. The CDR3 length is 13 residues. As DNA, the CDR3 is TGTGCCAGCAGCTTAGATCTCCGGGGAGGAGCTTTCTTT. Translation: CASSLDLRGGAFF.

This clone has a handful of counts. The chain employs TRBV25-1 and TRBJ2-4; no firm D call. Trimming shortened V by 1 base and J by 9 bases, and 10 bases separated the two germline ends. This CDR3 contains 13 residues. Germline values: CDR1 MGHDK, CDR2 SYGVNS. CDR3 sequence reads: CASSELGIGIQYF. As DNA, the CDR3 is TGTGCCAGCAGTGAATTAGGGATTGGCATTCAGTACTTC. Using reference TRBV25-1 and TRBJ2-4 for the parts outside the CDR3, the full variable domain is EADIYQTPRYLVIGTGKKITLECSQTMGHDKMYWYQQDPGMELHLIHYSYGVNSTEKGDLSSESTVSRIRTEHFPLTLESARPSHTSQYLCASSELGIGIQYFGAGTRLSVL.

The chain couples TRBV7-9 to TRBJ1-2; a possible D gene is TRBD1 (6 bases). This CDR3 has 15 amino acids. Deletions cut 5 bases from V and 2 bases from J, with 15 bases between. Germline CDR1 reads SEHNR; CDR2 reads FQNEAQ (reference sequence). The CDR3 loop reads CASSPGTTGNYGYTF. The CDR3 nucleotides read TGTGCCAGCAGCCCGGGAACTACAGGGAACTATGGCTACACCTTC.

The genes are TRBV5-1 and TRBJ1-1, with no clear D. The CDR3 length is 15 residues. V lost 0 bases and J lost 1, with 10 bases in between. Germline V lookup: CDR1 SGHRS, CDR2 YFSETQ. The CDR3 is CASSLGGMGNTEAFF. The CDR3 region has the DNA TGCGCCAGCAGCTTGGGTGGAATGGGGAACACTGAAGCTTTCTTT.

J is TRBJ2-2 and V is TRBV4-1, with 8 bases fitting TRBD1. The CDR3 is 16 residues long. J gave up 4 bases and V 2 bases, and 6 bases lay outside the gene matches. CDR1 MGHRA and CDR2 YSYEKL come from the germline V gene. The chain's CDR3 is CASSQKGTGGTGELFF. In DNA form, the CDR3 reads TGCGCCAGCAGCCAAAAAGGAACAGGGGGCACCGGGGAGCTGTTTTTT.

V and J are TRBV29-1 and TRBJ2-3; 8 bases align to TRBD2. Trimming took 7 bases from V and 2 from J; bases not matched to a gene: 5. Germline CDR1 is SQVTM and CDR2 is ANQGSEA. The CDR3 covers 13 residues. The CDR3 DNA reads as TGCAGCGGGACTAGCCAGTACACAGATACGCAGTATTTT. Translating gives CSGTSQYTDTQYF.

The V and J genes are TRBV7-2 and TRBJ2-1; 11 nucleotides agree with TRBD2. The trim removed 5 bases at V and 10 bases at J, leaving 10 bases unmatched. The CDR3 is 15 residues long. In germline, CDR1 is SGHTA, CDR2 FQGNSA. CDR3 nucleotide sequence: TGTGCCAGCAGCGCGGGGACTAGCGGTCTTGGGGAGCAGTTCTTC. Translated, it gives CASSAGTSGLGEQFF.

The chain joins TRBV18 to TRBJ2-3, with 14 bases aligning to TRBD2. V shed 6 bases, J shed 0 bases, and the junction held 2 bases outside the gene matches. Germline lookup yields CDR1 KGHSH and CDR2 LQKENI. The CDR3 has 16 residues. The CDR3 region has the DNA TGTGCCAGCTCTGGACTAGCGGGAGGTAGCACAGATACGCAGTATTTT. Its protein product is CASSGLAGGSTDTQYF. The full variable domain, in which reference TRBV18 and TRBJ2-3 provide the parts outside the CDR3, is NAGVMQNPRHLVRRRGQEARLRCSPMKGHSHVYWYRQLPEEGLKFMVYLQKENIIDESGMPKERFSAEFPKEGPSILRIQQVVRGDSAAYFCASSGLAGGSTDTQYFGPGTRLTVL.